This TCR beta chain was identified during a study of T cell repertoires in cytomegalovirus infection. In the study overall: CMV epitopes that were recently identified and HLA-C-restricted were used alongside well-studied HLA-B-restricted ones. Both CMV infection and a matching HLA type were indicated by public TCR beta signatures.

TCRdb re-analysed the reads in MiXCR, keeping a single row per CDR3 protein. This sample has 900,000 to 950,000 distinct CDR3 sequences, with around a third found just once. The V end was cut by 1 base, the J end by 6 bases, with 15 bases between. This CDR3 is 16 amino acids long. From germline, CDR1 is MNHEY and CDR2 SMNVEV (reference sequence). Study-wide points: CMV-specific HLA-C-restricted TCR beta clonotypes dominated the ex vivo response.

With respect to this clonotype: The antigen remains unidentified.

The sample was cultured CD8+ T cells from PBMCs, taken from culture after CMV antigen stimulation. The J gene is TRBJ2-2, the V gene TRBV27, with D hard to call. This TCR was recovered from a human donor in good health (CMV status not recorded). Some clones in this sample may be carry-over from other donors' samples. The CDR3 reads CASSLLSPDYPGELFF. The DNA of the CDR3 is TGTGCCAGCAGTTTATTATCGCCTGATTACCCCGGGGAGCTGTTTTTT.